This T cell receptor (beta chain) was observed in a study of blood T cell repertoires in COVID-19. TCRdb keeps only in-frame clones here, not all; method: immunoSEQ multiplex PCR. Of approximately 350,000 clones in the sample, around nine tenths were seen once. V lost 3 bases to trimming and J lost 9 bases; unmatched junction nucleotides: 2. There are 12 residues in the CDR3. The germline V gene encodes CDR1 KGHSH and CDR2 LQKENI. Sequencing was carried out using peripheral blood. The rearrangement links TRBV18 to TRBJ2-1, with 7 bases identical to TRBD2. The source is a woman aged 60 to 75 with COVID-19, enrolled during active disease. The CDR3 nucleotides are TGTGCCAGCTCACCGACTAGCATTGAGCAGTTCTTC. It specifies CASSPTSIEQFF.